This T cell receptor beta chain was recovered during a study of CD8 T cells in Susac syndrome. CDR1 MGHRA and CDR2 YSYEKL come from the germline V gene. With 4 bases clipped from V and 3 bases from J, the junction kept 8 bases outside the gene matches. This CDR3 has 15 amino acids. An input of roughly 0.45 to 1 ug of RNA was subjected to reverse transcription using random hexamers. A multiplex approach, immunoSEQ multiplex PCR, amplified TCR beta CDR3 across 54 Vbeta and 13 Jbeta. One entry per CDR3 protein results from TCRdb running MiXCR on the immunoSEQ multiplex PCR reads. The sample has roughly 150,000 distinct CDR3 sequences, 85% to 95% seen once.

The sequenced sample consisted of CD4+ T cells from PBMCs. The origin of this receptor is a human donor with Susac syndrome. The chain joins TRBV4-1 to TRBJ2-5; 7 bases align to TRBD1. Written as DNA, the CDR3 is TGCGCCAGCAGCCTCCGGGACAGAGGGGAAGAGACCCAGTACTTC. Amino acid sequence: CASSLRDRGEETQYF.